This T cell receptor beta chain was documented in a study of cytomegalovirus exposure and HLA in healthy donors. Across the study: A subsequent analysis reported that the 120 or so validation repertoires were produced on the same platform that had also been used for the 600 to 800 first-cohort repertoires.

Points on this clone: The antigen is undetermined.

The protocol was immunoSEQ multiplex PCR, while the TCRdb copy is restricted to in-frame clones and leaves out a portion. The table lists under 100,000 clones, about 96% of them singletons, with 0.78% in the top ten. Whole-study results and caveats: The study recorded 150 to 200 TCR beta chains that were cytomegalovirus-associated.

V dropped 3 bases and J dropped 3 bases, with 8 bases sitting between them. Germline V gene sequence: CDR1 MNHNY, CDR2 SVGAGI (reference sequence). This CDR3 has 13 residues. V is TRBV6-6 and J is TRBJ1-1; the D is unclear. The clonotype was recovered from a man younger than 35 in good health and CMV-seronegative. The sample taken for sequencing was PBMCs. The CDR3: CASSYMRDTEAFF. DNA of the CDR3: TGTGCCAGCAGTTATATGAGGGACACTGAAGCTTTCTTT.